This T cell receptor (beta chain) was sequenced during a study of sequential checkpoint blockade in melanoma. Trimming removed 7 bases at V and 0 bases at J, with 16 bases between. The germline V gene encodes CDR1 SEHNR and CDR2 FQNEAQ (reference sequence). This CDR3 region has 16 residues. Measured with immunoSEQ multiplex PCR; TCRdb has only the in-frame clones, and not every one. Of 10,000 to 15,000 clones in the sample, almost 75% were seen once. As for treatment: randomized to nivolumab then ipilimumab (arm A) or the reverse (arm B). The clonotype comes from a human donor with melanoma. The sample here was CD8+ T cells sorted from blood (inferred from file names), taken from a patient given nivolumab and ipilimumab in sequence. V and J are TRBV7-9 and TRBJ1-3; weak D call: TRBD1 (5 bases). CDR3 residues: CASTGGGAISGNTIYF. The CDR3 DNA sequence: TGTGCCAGCACCGGGGGAGGGGCAATCTCTGGAAACACCATATATTTT.